The text below deals with one T cell receptor (beta chain). Its specificity is unknown. The data stem from a study of molecular identifiers for immune sequencing clone quantification. Broader study findings: Investigators reportedly could detect spiked Jurkat TCR RNA from one cell among some 940,000 naive cells. The sizes of highly expanded clones could be underestimated when identical TCR molecules share a barcode.

For bulk TCR libraries, previously described methods and listed TCR primers were used. TCRdb passed the PCR reads through MiXCR, listing each CDR3 protein once. This sample has tens of thousands of distinct CDR3 sequences; roughly a fifth occur once, and the top ten carry 1.1%. The J segment lost 2 bases and the V segment lost 6 bases, leaving 9 bases of the junction unmatched. There are 18 residues in the CDR3. The V gene's germline CDR1 is MNHEY and CDR2 SVGAGI. The chain has TRBV6-5 and TRBJ2-6; 11 positions agree with TRBD2. This clonotype originated in a human donor in good health. Some libraries in this study had Jurkat cell RNA spiked in. Material: naive CD8+ T cells from blood, with Jurkat cell RNA spiked in. Subset of the sample: FACS-sorted CD8+CD4-CCR7+CD45RA+ naive T cells. DNA of the CDR3: TGTGCCAGCAGGGGAGTAGCGGGAGGGCCTCCTGGGGCCAACGTCCTGACTTTC. Translated: CASRGVAGGPPGANVLTF.